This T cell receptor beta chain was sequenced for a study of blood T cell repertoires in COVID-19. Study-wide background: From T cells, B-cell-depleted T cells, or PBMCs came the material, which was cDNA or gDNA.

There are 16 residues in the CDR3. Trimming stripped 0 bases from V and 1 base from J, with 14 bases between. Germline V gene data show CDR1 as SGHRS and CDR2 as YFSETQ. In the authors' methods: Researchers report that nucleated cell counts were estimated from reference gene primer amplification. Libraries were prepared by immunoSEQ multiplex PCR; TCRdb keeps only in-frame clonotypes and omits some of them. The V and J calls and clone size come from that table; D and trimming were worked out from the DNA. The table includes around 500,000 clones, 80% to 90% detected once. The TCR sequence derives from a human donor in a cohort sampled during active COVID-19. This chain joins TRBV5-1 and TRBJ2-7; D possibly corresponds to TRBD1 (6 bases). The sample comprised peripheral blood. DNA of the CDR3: TGCGCCAGCAGCTTGGGGGTCGGCACAGGGTCCTACGAGCAGTACTTC. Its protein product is CASSLGVGTGSYEQYF.